This TCR beta chain came from a study of patients and donors after allogeneic stem cell transplantation. The CDR3 is 16 amino acids. Per the germline V gene, CDR1 is SGHRS and CDR2 is YFSETQ. J gave up 6 bases and V 0 bases, and 3 bases lay outside the gene matches. From the RT-PCR reads, TCRdb called clonotypes with MiXCR, one entry per CDR3 protein. The sample has over 65,000 distinct CDR3 sequences; approximately 26% are singletons. The chain is built from TRBV5-1 and TRBJ2-1; 13 positions match TRBD2. Sequenced material: blood, either unsorted or a sorted T cell fraction (not recorded which). The clonotype originates from a human donor who was either an allogeneic HSCT recipient or a stem cell or donor lymphocyte infusion donor (not recorded which). It is not recorded whose cells these are; they may come from a transplant donor. This CDR3 reads CASSLVGLAGLNEQFF. The CDR3 DNA reads as TGCGCCAGCAGCTTGGTGGGACTAGCGGGGCTCAATGAGCAGTTCTTC.